The 10 T cell receptor beta chains presented below share a single source sample, sequenced in a study of T cells in Graves' hyperthyroidism and ophthalmopathy. Amplified regions were TCR beta CDR3 sequences from RNA transcripts. A first-round RT-PCR of the TCR CDR3 used the HTBI primer set. TCRdb redid the calling of the multiplex PCR reads with MiXCR, one entry per CDR3 protein. Of around 700,000 distinct CDR3 sequences detected, 35% appear once; the ten largest clones hold more than 25%. Sequencing was done on a sample of blood. The receptors come from a woman aged 40 to 49 with Graves' hyperthyroidism.

This rearrangement joins TRBV5-4 to TRBJ1-2, with D perhaps TRBD1 (5 bases). Germline V gives CDR1 SGHNT, CDR2 YYREEE (reference sequence). The V gene lost 4 bases and the J gene lost 8 bases, with 15 bases spanning the gap. CDR3 size: 13 residues. The CDR3 region has the DNA TGTGCCAGCAGCAGGAGCAGGGACTTCGGCTACACCTTC. Encoded protein: CASSRSRDFGYTF.

The rearrangement joins TRBV10-2 to TRBJ2-7, with 9 nucleotides matching TRBD1. The CDR3 extends over 15 amino acids. CDR1 is WSHSY, CDR2 SAAADI, per germline. Trimming at V came to 6 bases and at J to 0 bases, leaving 6 bases not matched to a gene. The DNA for the CDR3 is TGCGCCAGCAGCCAGAAGACAGGGGGCTCCTACGAGCAGTACTTC. It yields the protein CASSQKTGGSYEQYF.

This clonotype was seen once. The V and J genes are TRBV20-1 and TRBJ2-7; a weak D match, TRBD2 (5 bases). V gave up 2 bases and J gave up 1 base, with 15 bases separating them. Per germline, CDR1 DFQATT and CDR2 SNEGSKA (reference sequence). This CDR3 spans 15 amino acids. This CDR3 reads CSARFPDRGSYEQYF. CDR3 sequence (DNA): TGCAGTGCTAGATTTCCTGATCGAGGGTCCTACGAGCAGTACTTC.

Ten or more counts support this clonotype. The chain links TRBV19 to TRBJ1-2; D remains ambiguous. The CDR3 loop spans 12 amino acids. Germline lookup yields CDR1 LNHDA and CDR2 SQIVND (reference sequence). V gave up 4 bases and J gave up 4 bases, with 7 bases separating them. The CDR3 reads CASSKDPYGYTF. CDR3 bases: TGTGCCAGTAGTAAAGACCCCTATGGCTACACCTTC.

With regard to this clonotype: A much larger clone lies a single base off, so this may be a read error. The V gene is TRBV7-3, the J gene TRBJ2-5; 14 positions agree with TRBD2. This CDR3 contains 15 residues. Per the germline V gene, CDR1 is SGHTA and CDR2 is FQGTGA. Trimming at V came to 9 bases and at J to 7 bases, leaving 10 bases not matched to a gene. The CDR3 bases are TGTGCCAGTTCGACTAGCGGGGGGGCGTCAGGGACCCAGTACTTC. It codes for CASSTSGGASGTQYF.

This clonotype was detected many times. The V and J genes are TRBV7-9 and TRBJ1-6; D not certain. The CDR3 is 15 amino acids. CDR1 and CDR2 (germline): SEHNR, FQNEAQ (reference sequence). The V end lost 5 bases, the J end lost 8 bases, and 16 bases lay between the germline ends. CDR3 in amino acids: CASSLTGLKDSPLHF. For the CDR3, the DNA is TGTGCCAGCAGCCTCACGGGGTTAAAAGATTCACCCCTCCACTTT.

This chain links TRBV12-3 or TRBV12-4 with TRBJ2-2, with 7 bases fitting TRBD2. The CDR3 totals 16 residues. Germline trimming cut 6 bases from V and 4 bases from J; bases unmatched to any gene: 11. The CDR3, as DNA: TGTGCCAGCAGCCCGGGCTTAACGGGGGGCACCGGGGAGCTGTTTTTT. Translating it yields CASSPGLTGGTGELFF.

This clonotype was detected ten times or more. The chain combines TRBV15 with TRBJ2-5; no reliable D call. This CDR3 is 11 amino acids long. Trimming took off 5 bases at V and 3 bases at J, with 4 bases between the two ends. Per the germline V gene, CDR1 is LNHNV and CDR2 is YYDKDF (reference sequence). The CDR3 bases are TGTGCCACCAGCGCGGAAGAGACCCAGTACTTC. Its protein product is CATSAEETQYF.

At least ten counts were recorded for this clonotype. The rearrangement uses TRBV7-2 and TRBJ2-7; 9 bases agree with TRBD1. Trimming removed 5 bases from V and 3 bases from J; junction bases left unmatched: 11. Looked up from germline, CDR1 is SGHTA and CDR2 is FQGNSA. The CDR3 is 16 residues long. Here the CDR3 DNA reads TGTGCCAGCAGCAGAACGACCGGGACAGGGCACTACGAGCAGTACTTC. It yields the protein CASSRTTGTGHYEQYF.

The gene calls are TRBV7-9 and TRBJ2-6; D possibly corresponds to TRBD1 (5 bases). Germline loops: CDR1 SEHNR, CDR2 FQNEAQ (reference sequence). Deletions cut 5 bases from V and 0 bases from J, with 8 bases between. This CDR3 is 15 amino acids long. In nucleotides, the CDR3 is TGTGCCAGCAGCAAGCAGGGCTCTGGGGCCAACGTCCTGACTTTC. The encoded protein is CASSKQGSGANVLTF.